This TCR beta chain was identified during a study of brain T cells in children with intractable seizures. TCRdb keeps only in-frame clones here, not all; method: immunoSEQ multiplex PCR. The top ten hold under 4.5% of the sample, which has roughly 110,000 clones, approximately 94% seen once. The germline V gene has CDR1 SGHDT and CDR2 YYEEEE. The V gene lost 6 bases and the J gene lost 1 base, with 13 bases spanning the gap. The CDR3 spans 14 residues. The chain combines TRBV5-6 with TRBJ1-2; D may be TRBD1 (6 bases). This specimen consisted of peripheral blood, obtained at surgery. The clonotype comes from a boy less than two years old with hemimegalencephaly and intractable seizures. This CDR3 reads CASTQAGVNYGYTF. The CDR3 nucleotides read TGTGCCAGCACACAGGCAGGGGTTAACTATGGCTACACCTTC.